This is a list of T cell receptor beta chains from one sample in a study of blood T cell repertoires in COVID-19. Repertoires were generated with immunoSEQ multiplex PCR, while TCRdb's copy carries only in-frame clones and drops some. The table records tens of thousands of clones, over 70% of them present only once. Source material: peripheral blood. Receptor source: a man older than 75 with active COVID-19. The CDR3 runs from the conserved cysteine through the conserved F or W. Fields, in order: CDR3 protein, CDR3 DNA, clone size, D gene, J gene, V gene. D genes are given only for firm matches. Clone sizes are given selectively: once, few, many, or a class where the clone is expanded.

CDR3: CASSSQGWNTEAFF
DNA: TGTGCCAGCAGCTCTCAGGGGTGGAACACTGAAGCTTTCTTT
size: .
D: .
J: TRBJ1-1
V: TRBV11-2

CDR3: CASSYAIEQYF
DNA: TGTGCCAGCAGTTACGCGATAGAGCAGTACTTC
size: .
D: .
J: TRBJ2-7
V: TRBV6-2/TRBV6-3

CDR3: CASSTGLAGGTDTQYF
DNA: TGTGCCAGCAGCACGGGACTAGCGGGAGGCACAGATACGCAGTATTTT
size: .
D: TRBD2
J: TRBJ2-3
V: TRBV7-2

CDR3: CSVHWTGGSTGELFF
DNA: TGCAGCGTTCATTGGACAGGGGGAAGTACCGGGGAGCTGTTTTTT
size: few
D: TRBD1
J: TRBJ2-2
V: TRBV29-1

CDR3: CASSGPTASSYNSPLHF
DNA: TGTGCCAGCAGTGGGCCGACAGCTAGCTCCTATAATTCACCCCTCCACTTT
size: .
D: .
J: TRBJ1-6
V: TRBV28

CDR3: CASSRTGSEEKLFF
DNA: TGTGCCAGCAGCCGGACAGGGTCGGAAGAAAAACTGTTTTTT
size: .
D: TRBD1
J: TRBJ1-4
V: TRBV5-6

CDR3: CAIRETGMNTEAFF
DNA: TGTGCCATCAGGGAGACAGGTATGAACACTGAAGCTTTCTTT
size: .
D: .
J: TRBJ1-1
V: TRBV10-3

CDR3: CASSLGRSTDTQYF
DNA: TGTGCCAGCAGCTTGGGGCGGAGCACAGATACGCAGTATTTT
size: once
D: .
J: TRBJ2-3
V: TRBV11-3

CDR3: CASLGHRTGELFF
DNA: TGTGCCAGCCTTGGGCATCGGACCGGGGAGCTGTTTTTT
size: once
D: .
J: TRBJ2-2
V: TRBV28

CDR3: CASSVIGETQYF
DNA: TGTGCCAGCAGTGTAATCGGGGAGACCCAGTACTTC
size: .
D: .
J: TRBJ2-5
V: TRBV27

CDR3: CASSLGGRTYNEQFF
DNA: TGTGCCAGCAGCTTAGGCGGGAGAACCTACAATGAGCAGTTCTTC
size: .
D: TRBD2
J: TRBJ2-1
V: TRBV7-6

CDR3: CASSFNRHGYGYTF
DNA: TGTGCCAGCAGTTTCAATCGACATGGCTATGGCTACACCTTC
size: .
D: .
J: TRBJ1-2
V: TRBV27

CDR3: CASSKDAWGGATEAFF
DNA: TGTGCCAGCAGCAAAGATGCCTGGGGGGGGGCCACTGAAGCTTTCTTT
size: .
D: .
J: TRBJ1-1
V: TRBV21-1

CDR3: CASKTGVGISYEQYF
DNA: TGCGCCAGCAAAACGGGAGTAGGGATCTCCTACGAGCAGTACTTC
size: .
D: .
J: TRBJ2-7
V: TRBV10-2

CDR3: CASSPPGLAGVSFEQYF
DNA: TGTGCCAGCTCACCACCGGGACTAGCGGGAGTATCCTTCGAGCAGTACTTC
size: .
D: TRBD2
J: TRBJ2-7
V: TRBV18

CDR3: CASCGPNYGYTF
DNA: TGTGCCAGTTGCGGGCCCAACTATGGCTACACCTTC
size: .
D: .
J: TRBJ1-2
V: TRBV19

CDR3: CASSPDGTATSGNTIYF
DNA: TGCGCCAGCAGCCCGGACGGGACAGCTACCTCTGGAAACACCATATATTTT
size: .
D: TRBD1
J: TRBJ1-3
V: TRBV5-1

CDR3: CASSPSPGTLNTGELFF
DNA: TGTGCCAGCTCACCTTCCCCCGGGACACTGAACACCGGGGAGCTGTTTTTT
size: once
D: .
J: TRBJ2-2
V: TRBV18

CDR3: CATQTSGRGLAGVWEQYF
DNA: TGTGCCACCCAAACGTCGGGGAGAGGACTAGCGGGAGTGTGGGAGCAGTACTTC
size: .
D: TRBD2
J: TRBJ2-7
V: TRBV24-1

CDR3: CTSSQASRGLAGVVDTQYF
DNA: TGCACCAGCAGCCAAGCAAGCCGGGGACTAGCGGGAGTGGTAGATACGCAGTATTTT
size: once
D: .
J: TRBJ2-3
V: TRBV1

CDR3: CASTRGTDTQYF
DNA: TGTGCCAGCACCCGGGGCACAGATACGCAGTATTTT
size: .
D: .
J: TRBJ2-3
V: TRBV3-1/TRBV3-2

CDR3: CASSLFGGAANTGELFF
DNA: TGTGCCAGCAGCTTGTTTGGCGGTGCAGCGAACACCGGGGAGCTGTTTTTT
size: .
D: .
J: TRBJ2-2
V: TRBV7-2

CDR3: CAWSVRGNTEAFF
DNA: TGTGCCTGGAGTGTACGAGGGAACACTGAAGCTTTCTTT
size: .
D: .
J: TRBJ1-1
V: TRBV30

CDR3: CASSRKTGATNEKLFF
DNA: TGTGCCAGCAGCAGAAAAACAGGTGCAACTAATGAAAAACTGTTTTTT
size: .
D: .
J: TRBJ1-4
V: TRBV7-9

CDR3: CASSSMGLAGGRSYNEQFF
DNA: TGTGCCAGCAGCTCGATGGGGCTAGCGGGAGGGAGATCCTACAATGAGCAGTTCTTC
size: .
D: TRBD2
J: TRBJ2-1
V: TRBV7-2

CDR3: CASGPEGSGRETQYF
DNA: TGTGCTAGTGGTCCGGAGGGGAGCGGTCGGGAGACCCAGTACTTC
size: .
D: .
J: TRBJ2-5
V: TRBV12-5

CDR3: CASSLGWEVTFSQYF
DNA: TGTGCCAGCAGCTTAGGATGGGAGGTCACCTTTAGTCAGTACTTC
size: .
D: .
J: TRBJ2-7
V: TRBV7-2

CDR3: CASSFLPGQGYTEAFF
DNA: TGTGCCAGCAGTTTCCTGCCGGGACAGGGTTACACTGAAGCTTTCTTT
size: few
D: TRBD1
J: TRBJ1-1
V: TRBV6-5

CDR3: CASSYSQGNNSPLHF
DNA: TGTGCCAGCAGTTACTCCCAGGGGAATAATTCACCCCTCCACTTT
size: once
D: .
J: TRBJ1-6
V: TRBV6-6